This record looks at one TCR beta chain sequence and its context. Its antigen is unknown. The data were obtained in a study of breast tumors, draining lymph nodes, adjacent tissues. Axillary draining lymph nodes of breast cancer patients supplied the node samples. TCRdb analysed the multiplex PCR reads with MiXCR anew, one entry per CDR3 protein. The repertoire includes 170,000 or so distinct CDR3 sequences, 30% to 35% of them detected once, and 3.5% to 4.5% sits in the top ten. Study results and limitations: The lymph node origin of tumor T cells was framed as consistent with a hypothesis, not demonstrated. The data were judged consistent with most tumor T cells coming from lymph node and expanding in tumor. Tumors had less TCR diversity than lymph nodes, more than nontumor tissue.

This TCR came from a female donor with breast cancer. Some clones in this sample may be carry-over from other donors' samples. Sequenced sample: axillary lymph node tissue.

DNA for the CDR3: TGCGCCAGCAGCTACGGACTAGCGGGGGGGCGCGCCACAGATACGCAGTACTTC. Translating it yields CASSYGLAGGRATDTQYF. The chain is built from TRBV5-1 and TRBJ2-5; TRBD2 aligns across 15 bases. CDR3 length: 18 residues. V lost 3 bases, J lost 11 bases, and 17 bases stayed unmatched. CDR1 and CDR2 (germline): SGHRS, YFSETQ.